The clone carrying this T cell receptor (beta chain) appeared a single time. These data come from a study of blood T cell repertoires in COVID-19. Across the whole study: T cells, B-cell-depleted T cells, or PBMCs provided the cDNA or gDNA that served as material.

How the authors handled the data: Reference gene primer amplification gave estimated nucleated cell counts. Clones were read by immunoSEQ multiplex PCR, and TCRdb kept only the in-frame ones, dropping some. V, J and clone size were drawn from that table, and D and trimming were deduced from the DNA. This table holds 150,000 or so clones, approximately 80% found once. Germline assignment: CDR1 MNHEY and CDR2 SMNVEV (reference sequence). Trimming removed 3 bases at V and 4 bases at J, with 12 bases between. The length of the CDR3 is 14 residues. Sequencing was carried out using peripheral blood. This TCR was sampled from a man aged 65-85 years who had recovered from COVID-19. The chain joins TRBV27 to TRBJ2-5; the D gene is possibly TRBD2 (6 bases). The chain's CDR3 is CASSLDRAGETQYF. The CDR3 DNA reads as TGTGCCAGCAGTTTGGATCGAGCGGGAGAGACCCAGTACTTC.